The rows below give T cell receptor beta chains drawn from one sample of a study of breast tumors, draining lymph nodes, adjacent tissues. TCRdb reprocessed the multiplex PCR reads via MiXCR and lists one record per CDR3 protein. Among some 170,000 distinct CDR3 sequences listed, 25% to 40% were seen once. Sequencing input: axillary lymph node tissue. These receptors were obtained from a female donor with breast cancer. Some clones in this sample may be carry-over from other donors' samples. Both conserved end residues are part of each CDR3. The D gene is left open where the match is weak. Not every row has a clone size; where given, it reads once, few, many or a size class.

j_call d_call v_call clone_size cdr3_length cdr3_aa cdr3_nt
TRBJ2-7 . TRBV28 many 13 CASRSQGLHEQYF TGTGCCAGCAGGTCTCAGGGTCTCCACGAGCAGTACTTC
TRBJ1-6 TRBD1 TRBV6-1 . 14 CASSRQGRSSPLHF TGTGCTAGCAGTCGACAGGGGCGGAGTTCACCCCTCCACTTT
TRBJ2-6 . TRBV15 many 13 CATSKSGANVLTF TGTGCCACCAGCAAATCTGGGGCCAACGTCCTGACTTTC
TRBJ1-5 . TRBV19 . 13 CASRDYSNQPQHF TGTGCCAGCCGGGACTATAGCAATCAGCCCCAGCATTTT
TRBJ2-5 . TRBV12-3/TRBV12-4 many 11 CASSTKGGQYF TGTGCCAGCAGTACGAAGGGGGGCCAGTACTTC
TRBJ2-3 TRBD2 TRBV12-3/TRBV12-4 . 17 CASSFRGLAGLADTQYF TGTGCCAGCAGTTTCCGGGGACTAGCGGGGCTCGCAGATACGCAGTATTTT
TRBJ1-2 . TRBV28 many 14 CASIPGSGSHGYTF TGTGCCAGCATCCCCGGTTCGGGGTCCCATGGCTACACCTTC
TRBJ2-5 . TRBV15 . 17 CATSEQPAGPSAETQYF TGTGCCACCAGCGAACAACCGGCGGGCCCATCGGCCGAGACCCAGTACTTC
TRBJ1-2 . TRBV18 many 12 CASSPRGQTYTF TGTGCCAGCTCACCACGAGGGCAGACCTACACCTTC
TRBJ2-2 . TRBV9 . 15 CASSVEGSYTGELFF TGTGCCAGCAGCGTAGAGGGGAGTTACACCGGGGAGCTGTTTTTT
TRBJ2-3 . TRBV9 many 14 CASSVDGSTDTQYF TGTGCCAGCAGCGTAGACGGTAGCACAGATACGCAGTATTTT
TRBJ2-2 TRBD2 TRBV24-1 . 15 CETGTSGRNPGELFF TGTGAGACCGGGACTAGCGGTAGGAACCCCGGGGAGCTGTTTTTT
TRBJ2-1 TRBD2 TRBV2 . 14 CASRLAGEAGEQFF TGTGCCAGCAGACTAGCGGGAGAGGCTGGTGAGCAGTTCTTC
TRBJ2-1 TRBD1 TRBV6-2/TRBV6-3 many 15 CASIKDRGPFNEQFF TGTGCCAGCATTAAAGACAGGGGGCCATTCAATGAGCAGTTCTTC
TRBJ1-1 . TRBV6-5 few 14 CASSSDYGGPEAFF TGTGCCAGCAGCTCCGACTATGGGGGACCTGAAGCTTTCTTT
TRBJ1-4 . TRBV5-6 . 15 CASSLVGGASGKLFF TGTGCCAGCAGCTTGGTTGGCGGGGCGTCTGGAAAACTGTTTTTT
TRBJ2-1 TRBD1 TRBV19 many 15 CASSIGTGKYNEQFF TGTGCCAGTAGTATTGGGACAGGGAAATACAATGAGCAGTTCTTC
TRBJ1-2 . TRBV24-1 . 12 CATSGLGYGYTF TGTGCCACCAGTGGACTGGGCTATGGCTACACCTTC
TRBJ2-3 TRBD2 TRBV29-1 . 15 CSGAGSREGPDTQYF TGCAGCGGAGCAGGGTCGAGGGAGGGACCAGATACGCAGTATTTT
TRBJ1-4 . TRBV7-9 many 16 CASSLALGQANEKLFF TGTGCCAGCAGCTTAGCGTTGGGACAAGCTAATGAAAAACTGTTTTTT
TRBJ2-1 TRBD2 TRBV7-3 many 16 CASSASGTSGRNEQFF TGTGCCAGCAGCGCCTCCGGGACTAGCGGGCGGAATGAGCAGTTCTTC
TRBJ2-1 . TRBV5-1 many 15 CASNRGESSYNEQFF TGCGCCAGCAACCGAGGGGAGAGCTCCTACAATGAGCAGTTCTTC
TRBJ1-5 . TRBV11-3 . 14 CASSLGQLNQPQHF TGTGCCAGCAGCTTAGGACAGCTCAATCAGCCCCAGCATTTT
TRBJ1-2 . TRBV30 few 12 CAWSTRPYGYTF TGTGCCTGGAGTACCAGACCCTATGGCTACACCTTC
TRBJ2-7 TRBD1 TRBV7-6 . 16 CVSSLGAGQGAYEQYF TGTGTCAGCAGCTTAGGTGCGGGACAGGGGGCCTACGAACAGTACTTC
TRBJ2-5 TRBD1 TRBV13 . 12 CASSSGQETQYF TGTGCCAGCAGCTCGGGACAGGAGACCCAGTACTTC
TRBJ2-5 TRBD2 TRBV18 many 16 CASSPSSGTSVKTQYF TGTGCCAGCTCACCATCGAGCGGGACTAGCGTGAAGACCCAGTACTTC
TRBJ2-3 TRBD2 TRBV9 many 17 CASSDRLAGDFTDTQYF TGTGCCAGCAGCGACCGACTAGCGGGGGATTTCACAGATACGCAGTATTTT
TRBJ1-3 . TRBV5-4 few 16 CTSSLRFSPGGNTIYF TGTACCAGCAGCTTAAGGTTCTCACCAGGAGGAAACACCATATATTTT